The rows below give T cell receptor beta chains drawn from one sample of a study of cytomegalovirus exposure and HLA in healthy donors. Some clones are missing from TCRdb's copy, which holds only in-frame ones; the method was immunoSEQ multiplex PCR. The sample shows about 160,000 clones, roughly 76% of them seen only once. Sequences were obtained from PBMCs. Source of these receptors: a woman in her forties or fifties in good health and CMV-seronegative. Each CDR3 is given with its conserved first and last residue. D genes are given only for firm matches. The listing skips clone size in some rows; elsewhere it reads once, few, many or a size class.

clone size	V gene	J gene	D gene	CDR3 protein	CDR3 DNA
.	TRBV5-6	TRBJ2-7	.	CASSLGQGNYEQYF	TGTGCCAGCAGCTTGGGTCAGGGAAACTACGAGCAGTACTTC
.	TRBV5-6	TRBJ2-7	TRBD2	CASSGPGLGLYEQYF	TGTGCCAGCAGCGGACCGGGACTAGGCCTTTACGAGCAGTACTTC
.	TRBV5-4	TRBJ1-2	.	CASSLQQINYGYTF	TGTGCCAGCAGCTTGCAACAGATTAACTATGGCTACACCTTC
.	TRBV19	TRBJ1-2	TRBD1	CASSTTSGDRGYGYTF	TGTGCCAGTAGCACGACCTCGGGGGACAGAGGCTATGGCTACACCTTC
.	TRBV6-1	TRBJ2-6	TRBD1	CASGTGAKGANVLTF	TGTGCCAGCGGGACAGGGGCGAAAGGGGCCAACGTCCTGACTTTC
.	TRBV25-1	TRBJ1-2	TRBD1	CASSRTGVRHDYTF	TGTGCCAGCAGCCGAACAGGGGTCCGACATGACTACACCTTC
.	TRBV6-5	TRBJ1-1	.	CASIGSQGPEAFF	TGTGCCAGCATCGGCAGTCAGGGTCCTGAAGCTTTCTTT
once	TRBV5-8	TRBJ2-7	.	CASGIGGGGGTPDEQYF	TGTGCCAGCGGCATAGGGGGAGGCGGGGGCACCCCGGACGAGCAGTACTTC
.	TRBV27	TRBJ2-1	.	CASSLRAYYNEQFF	TGTGCCAGCAGTTTGCGGGCCTACTACAATGAGCAGTTCTTC
.	TRBV7-9	TRBJ2-1	.	CASSLGGREQFF	TGTGCCAGCAGCTTAGGGGGCCGGGAGCAGTTCTTC
.	TRBV6-1	TRBJ1-5	TRBD1	CASTLLGGGNQPQHF	TGTGCCAGCACCCTCTTAGGGGGCGGCAATCAGCCCCAGCATTTT
.	TRBV7-9	TRBJ2-3	TRBD2	CASSPWTSGGRDTQYF	TGTGCCAGCAGCCCCTGGACTAGCGGGGGGCGGGATACGCAGTATTTT
few	TRBV5-6	TRBJ2-7	.	CASSLGQNYEQYF	TGTGCCAGCAGCTTGGGACAGAACTACGAGCAGTACTTC
few	TRBV5-8	TRBJ2-1	TRBD2	CASSQDRGSSYNEQFF	TGTGCCAGCAGCCAAGATCGCGGGAGCTCCTACAATGAGCAGTTCTTC
.	TRBV27	TRBJ1-1	.	CASSALPRVGLNTEAFF	TGTGCCAGCAGTGCCCTCCCGCGGGTAGGATTAAACACTGAAGCTTTCTTT